This T cell receptor beta chain was recorded in a study of patients and donors after allogeneic stem cell transplantation (dated by TCRdb to about 2020). The CDR3 sequence holds 15 residues, the cysteine and phenylalanine included. This entry keeps only the CDR3 DNA: 45 bases, framed from base 1. The junction shows trimming of 4 bases on V and 1 base on J, plus 13 bases between the germline ends. The library was produced with RT-PCR. Instrument on record: NextSeq 550. The raw public reads went through TCRdb reprocessing: fastp at Q25, MiXCR clone calling, in-frame beta chains kept. Here each entry gathers all rows of one CDR3 protein and keeps the most common genes and DNA. Across this sample there are roughly 940,000 distinct CDR3 sequences, with about a sixth seen only once. Of the sample, roughly 6.4% is held by the ten largest clones. This clonotype was observed a handful of times. Its antigen remains undetermined. The record has no base qualities; no much larger clone is one base away.

This receptor chain uses TRBV12-3 or TRBV12-4 and TRBJ2-5; there is no confident call for the D gene. This TCR came from a human donor who was either an allogeneic HSCT recipient or a stem cell or donor lymphocyte infusion donor (not recorded which). It is not recorded whose cells these are; they may come from a transplant donor. Sequencing was carried out using blood, either unsorted or a sorted T cell fraction (not recorded which). CDR3 protein: CASSSFGSIQETQYF. The DNA is as follows: TGTGCCAGCAGTTCCTTCGGAAGTATCCAAGAGACCCAGTACTTC.